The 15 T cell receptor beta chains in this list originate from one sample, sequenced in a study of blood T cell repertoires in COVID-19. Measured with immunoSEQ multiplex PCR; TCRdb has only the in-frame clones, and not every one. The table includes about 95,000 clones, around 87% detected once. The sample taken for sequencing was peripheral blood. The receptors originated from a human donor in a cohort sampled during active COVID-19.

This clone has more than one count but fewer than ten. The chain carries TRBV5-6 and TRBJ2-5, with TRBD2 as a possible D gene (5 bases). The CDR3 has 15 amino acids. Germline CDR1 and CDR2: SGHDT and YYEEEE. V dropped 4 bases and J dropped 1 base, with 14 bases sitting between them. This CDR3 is CASSLRLSGQETQYF. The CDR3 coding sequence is TGTGCCAGCAGCCTCCGTTTGAGCGGCCAAGAGACCCAGTACTTC.

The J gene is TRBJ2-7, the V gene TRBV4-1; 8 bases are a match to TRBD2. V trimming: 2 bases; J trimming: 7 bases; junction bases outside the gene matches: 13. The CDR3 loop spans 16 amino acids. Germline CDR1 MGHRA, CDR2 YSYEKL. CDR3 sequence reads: CASSQHGSGAAGEQYF. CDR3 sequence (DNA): TGCGCCAGCAGCCAACATGGTAGCGGGGCCGCCGGGGAGCAGTACTTC.

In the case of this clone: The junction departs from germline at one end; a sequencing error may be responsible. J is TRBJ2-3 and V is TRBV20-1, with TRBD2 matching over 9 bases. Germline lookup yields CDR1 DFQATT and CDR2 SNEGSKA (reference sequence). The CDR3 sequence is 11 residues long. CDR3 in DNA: TGCAGTGCGAGAGCGGGGGGTTTCCAGTATTTT. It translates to CSARAGGFQYF.

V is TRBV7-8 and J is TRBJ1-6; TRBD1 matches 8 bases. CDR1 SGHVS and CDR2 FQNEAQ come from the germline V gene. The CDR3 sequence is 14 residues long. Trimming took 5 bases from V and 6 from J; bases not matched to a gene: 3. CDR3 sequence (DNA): TGTGCCAGCAGCGCCGACAGGGGTAATTCACCCCTCCACTTT. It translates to CASSADRGNSPLHF.

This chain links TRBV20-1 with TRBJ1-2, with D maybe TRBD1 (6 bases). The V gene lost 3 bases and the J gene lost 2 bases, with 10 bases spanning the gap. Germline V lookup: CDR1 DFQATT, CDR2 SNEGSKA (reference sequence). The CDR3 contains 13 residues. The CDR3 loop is CSASMGANYGYTF. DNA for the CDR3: TGCAGTGCTAGTATGGGGGCGAACTATGGCTACACCTTC.

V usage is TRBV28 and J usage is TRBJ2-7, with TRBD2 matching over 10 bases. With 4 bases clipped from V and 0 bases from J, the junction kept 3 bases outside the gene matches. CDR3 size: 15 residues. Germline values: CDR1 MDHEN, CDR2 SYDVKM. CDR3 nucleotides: TGTGCCAGCAGTTCAGCGGGGGGGAGCTCCTACGAGCAGTACTTC. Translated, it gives CASSSAGGSSYEQYF.

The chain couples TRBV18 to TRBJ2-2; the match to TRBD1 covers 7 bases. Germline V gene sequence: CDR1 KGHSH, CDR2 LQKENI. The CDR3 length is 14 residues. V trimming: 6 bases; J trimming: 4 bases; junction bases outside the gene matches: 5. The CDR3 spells CASSEGASTGELFF. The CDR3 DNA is TGTGCCAGCTCTGAGGGGGCGAGCACCGGGGAGCTGTTTTTT.

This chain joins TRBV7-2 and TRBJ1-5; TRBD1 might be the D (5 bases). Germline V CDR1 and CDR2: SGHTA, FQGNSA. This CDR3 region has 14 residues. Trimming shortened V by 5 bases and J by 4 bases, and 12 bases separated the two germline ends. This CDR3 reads CASSPRVGNQPQHF. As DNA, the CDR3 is TGTGCCAGCAGCCCCAGGGTCGGAAATCAGCCCCAGCATTTT.

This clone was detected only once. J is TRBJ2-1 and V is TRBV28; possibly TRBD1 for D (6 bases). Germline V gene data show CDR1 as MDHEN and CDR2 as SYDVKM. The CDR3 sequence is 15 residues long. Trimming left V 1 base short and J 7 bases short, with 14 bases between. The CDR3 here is CASSLSETGDNEQFF. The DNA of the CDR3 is TGTGCCAGCAGTTTATCGGAGACAGGAGATAATGAGCAGTTCTTC.

In DNA form, the CDR3 reads TGTGCCAGCAGTTTAGTGAGGCACACTGAAGCTTTCTTT. Translation gives CASSLVRHTEAFF. The chain joins TRBV12-3 or TRBV12-4 to TRBJ1-1; no firm D call. V was pared by 1 base and J by 3 bases, with 6 bases between. CDR3 length equals 13 residues.

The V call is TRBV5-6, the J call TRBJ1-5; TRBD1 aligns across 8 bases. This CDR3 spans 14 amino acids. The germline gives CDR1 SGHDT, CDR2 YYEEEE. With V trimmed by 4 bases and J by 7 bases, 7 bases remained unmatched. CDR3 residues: CASSQDRGRQPQHF. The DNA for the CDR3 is TGTGCCAGCAGCCAAGACAGGGGAAGGCAGCCCCAGCATTTT.

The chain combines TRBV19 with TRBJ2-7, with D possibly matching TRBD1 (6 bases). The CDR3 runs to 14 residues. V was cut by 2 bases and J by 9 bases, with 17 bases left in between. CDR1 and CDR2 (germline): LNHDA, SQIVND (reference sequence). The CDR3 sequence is CASSISGAGGGQYF. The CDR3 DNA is TGTGCCAGTAGTATATCAGGGGCGGGCGGCGGGCAGTACTTC.

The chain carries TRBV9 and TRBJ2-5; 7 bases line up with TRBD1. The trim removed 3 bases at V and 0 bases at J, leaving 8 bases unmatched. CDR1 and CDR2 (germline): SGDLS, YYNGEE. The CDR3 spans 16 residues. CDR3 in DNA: TGTGCCAGCAGCGCTACCGGGACAGCGTACCAAGAGACCCAGTACTTC. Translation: CASSATGTAYQETQYF.

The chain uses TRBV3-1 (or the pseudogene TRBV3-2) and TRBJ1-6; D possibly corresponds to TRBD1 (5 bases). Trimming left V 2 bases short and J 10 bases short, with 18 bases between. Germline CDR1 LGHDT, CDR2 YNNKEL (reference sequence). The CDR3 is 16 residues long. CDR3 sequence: CASSQWGSPVGSPLHF. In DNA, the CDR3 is TGTGCCAGCAGCCAATGGGGCAGCCCCGTGGGCTCACCCCTCCACTTT.

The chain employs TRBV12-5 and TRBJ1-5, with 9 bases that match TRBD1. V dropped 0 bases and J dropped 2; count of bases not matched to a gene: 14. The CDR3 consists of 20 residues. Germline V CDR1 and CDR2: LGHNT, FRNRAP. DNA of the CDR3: TGTGCTAGTGGTTTGGTACTGTGGGGGACAGGGATCAGCGGCAATCAGCCCCAGCATTTT. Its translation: CASGLVLWGTGISGNQPQHF.